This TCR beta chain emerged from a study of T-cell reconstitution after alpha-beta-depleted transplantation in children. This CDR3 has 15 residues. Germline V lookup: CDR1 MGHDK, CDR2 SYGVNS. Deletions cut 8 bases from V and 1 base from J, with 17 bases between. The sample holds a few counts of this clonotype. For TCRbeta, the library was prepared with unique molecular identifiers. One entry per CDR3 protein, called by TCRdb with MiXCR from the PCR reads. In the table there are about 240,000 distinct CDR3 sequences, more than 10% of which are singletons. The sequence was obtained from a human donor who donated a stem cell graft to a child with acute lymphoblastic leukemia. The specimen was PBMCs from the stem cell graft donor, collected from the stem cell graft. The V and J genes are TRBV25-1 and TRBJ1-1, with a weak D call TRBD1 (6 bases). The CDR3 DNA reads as TGTGCCAGCCCAGACAGGCCCTCAGGGAACACTGAAGCTTTCTTT. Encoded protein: CASPDRPSGNTEAFF.